This TCR beta chain was retrieved from a study of blood T cell repertoires in COVID-19. Across the study: The United States, Italy and Spain were the sources of the acute and convalescent COVID-19 samples. PBMCs, B-cell-depleted T cells, or T cells provided the cDNA or gDNA that made up the material.

This clone was counted a single time. Authors' methods: Cell counts per sample came from amplifying reference gene primers. Clones were sequenced by immunoSEQ multiplex PCR, and TCRdb holds only the in-frame ones, with some missing. D and trimming were read from the DNA, whereas the V and J calls and clone size are those reported in that table. The table shows around 200,000 clones, with about 80% occurring only once. V lost 4 bases and J 2 bases, leaving 15 bases between the germline ends. Germline CDR1 and CDR2: MNHEY and SVGAGI. This CDR3 has 15 residues. The clonotype originates from a woman in her 40s with active or convalescent COVID-19. V is TRBV6-5 and J is TRBJ2-7; maybe TRBD2 (6 bases). The sequenced sample was peripheral blood. Written as DNA, the CDR3 is TGTGCCAGCAGTTTGCAGGACGGGGGAACCTACGAGCAGTACTTC. Encoded protein: CASSLQDGGTYEQYF.